This T cell receptor (beta chain) was profiled in a study of CD8+CD57+ T cells in acquired aplastic anemia. In the case of this clonotype: One base away lies a much larger clone, so this may be a sequencing read error.

Investigators profiled TCR beta VDJ and CDR3 from genomic DNA template. TCRdb recomputed calls from the reads with MiXCR, one row per CDR3 protein. The sample carries a few hundred thousand distinct CDR3 sequences, roughly 64% recorded once. Trimming pared 8 bases from V and 8 bases from J, leaving 10 bases between. There are 11 residues in the CDR3. Sequenced: sorted CD4+, CD8+, or CD8+CD57+ T cells (not recorded which) from PBMCs. The sequence derives from a human donor in good health, serving as a control. The chain carries TRBV12-3 or TRBV12-4 and TRBJ2-1; D remains ambiguous. Here the CDR3 reads CASGQVDEQFF. CDR3 DNA: TGTGCCAGCGGCCAAGTTGATGAGCAGTTCTTC.